One and the same sample provided the 25 T cell receptor beta chains below, sequenced in a study of CD4 T cells in relation to SARS-CoV-2 and coronaviruses. Antigens for these TCRs are unknown. Using immunoSEQ multiplex PCR, the repertoire was profiled, and TCRdb retains in-frame clones only, with some absent. The table records about 20,000 clones, 72% of them present only once. The unexposed donors gave CD4+ T cells in about 2011-2018, prior to COVID-19. CD4+ T cells were isolated from the cells after nine to eleven days of culture. Sample: CD4+ T cells from PBMCs, cultured in vitro. Receptor source: a human donor in good health.

The V gene is TRBV4-3, the J gene TRBJ2-5, with 7 bases that match TRBD1. Germline V CDR1 and CDR2: LGHNA, YSLEER. With 4 bases clipped from V and 4 bases from J, the junction kept 6 bases outside the gene matches. The CDR3 has 14 residues. CDR3 region: CASSPRQGRETQYF. CDR3 nucleotide sequence: TGCGCCAGCAGCCCTAGACAGGGCCGAGAGACCCAGTACTTC.

The chain employs TRBV4-1 and TRBJ2-3, with TRBD1 matching over 9 bases. Unmatched junction bases numbered 6, after V lost 1 base and J lost 4 bases. The CDR3 runs 16 residues. Germline values: CDR1 MGHRA, CDR2 YSYEKL. The CDR3 loop is CASSQAQRQGADTQYF. DNA of the CDR3: TGCGCCAGCAGCCAAGCGCAGAGACAGGGGGCAGATACGCAGTATTTT.

V is TRBV19 and J is TRBJ2-2; no firm D call. The CDR3 extends over 16 amino acids. CDR1 is LNHDA and CDR2 is SQIVND in the germline V gene (reference sequence). Trimming removed 1 base from V and 0 bases from J, with 9 bases in between. CDR3 amino acids: CASSIGANANTGELFF. As DNA, the CDR3 is TGTGCCAGTAGTATAGGCGCCAACGCGAACACCGGGGAGCTGTTTTTT.

This clone was seen just once. V is TRBV7-2 and J is TRBJ1-5; 11 bases are a match to TRBD1. The J segment lost 6 bases and the V segment lost 6 bases, leaving 1 base of the junction unmatched. Germline V lookup: CDR1 SGHTA, CDR2 FQGNSA. This CDR3 has 13 residues. The CDR3 spells CASRGQGGQPQHF. In nucleotides, the CDR3 is TGTGCCAGCAGGGGACAGGGGGGTCAGCCCCAGCATTTT.

The J gene is TRBJ1-1, the V gene TRBV15, with 9 bases that match TRBD1. The CDR3 contains 13 residues. The germline V gene has CDR1 LNHNV and CDR2 YYDKDF (reference sequence). The J segment lost 10 bases and the V segment lost 5 bases, leaving 8 bases of the junction unmatched. The CDR3 nucleotides read TGTGCCACCAGCGGCGACAGGGGGGATAGAGCTTTCTTT. Encoded protein: CATSGDRGDRAFF.

This clone occurred a few times. The chain joins TRBV7-9 to TRBJ2-1; 11 nucleotides agree with TRBD2. This CDR3 region has 20 residues. Germline CDR1 and CDR2: SEHNR and FQNEAQ (reference sequence). Unmatched junction bases numbered 15, after V lost 5 bases and J lost 0 bases. The DNA for the CDR3 is TGTGCCAGCAGCACCACCTCAATAGCGGGAGGGGGGAGCTCCTACAATGAGCAGTTCTTC. It yields the protein CASSTTSIAGGGSSYNEQFF.

This clone was seen a handful of times. The J gene is TRBJ2-2, the V gene TRBV2, with 11 bases lining up with TRBD2. This CDR3 contains 14 residues. Germline values: CDR1 SNHLY, CDR2 FYNNEI. V was pared by 6 bases and J by 3 bases, with 0 bases of the junction left unmatched. The CDR3 spells CASRGLADTGELFF. The CDR3, as DNA: TGTGCCAGCAGGGGACTAGCGGACACCGGGGAGCTGTTTTTT.

The chain joins TRBV7-2 to TRBJ1-4; D ambiguous. CDR1 is SGHTA and CDR2 is FQGNSA in the germline V gene. The V and J ends lost 1 base and 5 bases respectively, with 11 bases between them. This CDR3 is built from 15 residues. The CDR3 sequence: CASSLDWQPNEKLFF. Here the CDR3 DNA reads TGTGCCAGCAGCTTAGACTGGCAGCCAAATGAAAAACTGTTTTTT.

J is TRBJ1-1 and V is TRBV6-5, with TRBD1 matching over 7 bases. The length of the CDR3 is 14 residues. The trim removed 7 bases at V and 0 bases at J, leaving 5 bases unmatched. CDR1 and CDR2 from the germline V gene are MNHEY and SVGAGI. CDR3 region: CASNRDRMNTEAFF. The CDR3 DNA is TGTGCCAGCAACCGGGACAGAATGAACACTGAAGCTTTCTTT.

CDR3: CASTMGTGRGAEQYF. The CDR3 coding sequence is TGTGCCAGTACTATGGGTACTGGCAGGGGAGCCGAGCAGTACTTC. The chain carries TRBV19 and TRBJ2-7; D is perhaps TRBD1 (6 bases). With 7 bases removed from V and 6 bases from J, the gap between germline ends came to 22 bases. The CDR3 has 15 amino acids. Germline V gene sequence: CDR1 LNHDA, CDR2 SQIVND (reference sequence). The variable domain in full, with the rest retrieved from reference TRBV19 and TRBJ2-7, is DGGITQSPKYLFRKEGQNVTLSCEQNLNHDAMYWYRQDPGQGLRLIYYSQIVNDFQKGDIAEGYSVSREKKESFPLTVTSAQKNPTAFYLCASTMGTGRGAEQYFGPGTRLTVT.

The chain uses TRBV27 and TRBJ2-1; either TRBD1 or TRBD2 may supply D (5 bases each). Germline V CDR1 and CDR2: MNHEY, SMNVEV (reference sequence). CDR3 length equals 14 residues. Trimming took off 6 bases at V and 4 bases at J, with 13 bases between the two ends. The DNA for the CDR3 is TGTGCCAGCAGCCGGGACCAGGTTTACAATGAGCAGTTCTTC. This translates into CASSRDQVYNEQFF.

The chain links TRBV4-2 to TRBJ2-2, with 13 bases fitting TRBD2. J lost 7 bases, V lost 1 base, and 6 bases had no gene match. The CDR3 extends over 17 amino acids. CDR1 LGHNA and CDR2 YNFKEQ come from the germline V gene. CDR3 nucleotide sequence: TGTGCCAGCAGCCAAGCTGAAGGGACTAGCGGGGTCGGGGAGCTGTTTTTT. Its protein is CASSQAEGTSGVGELFF.

The chain is built from TRBV4-3 and TRBJ2-7; 10 nucleotides agree with TRBD1. CDR3 length equals 15 residues. CDR1 is LGHNA and CDR2 is YSLEER in the germline V gene. The J segment lost 4 bases and the V segment lost 2 bases, leaving 5 bases of the junction unmatched. The CDR3 nucleotides are TGCGCCAGCAGCCAAAGGACAGGGGGGAGATACGAGCAGTACTTC. Protein: CASSQRTGGRYEQYF.

V gene TRBV5-6 combines with J gene TRBJ1-4; the match to TRBD1 covers 9 bases. J was trimmed by 4 bases and V by 2 bases; bases with no gene match: 6. The CDR3 extends over 16 amino acids. The germline CDR1 and CDR2 sequences are SGHDT and YYEEEE. CDR3 protein: CASSLQGARNNEKLFF. CDR3 nucleotide sequence: TGTGCCAGCAGCTTACAGGGGGCGCGTAATAATGAAAAACTGTTTTTT.

The rearrangement joins TRBV7-2 to TRBJ1-5; no clear D gene. The V and J ends lost 5 bases and 2 bases respectively, with 13 bases between them. CDR3 length: 15 amino acids. Germline V lookup: CDR1 SGHTA, CDR2 FQGNSA. CDR3 DNA sequence: TGTGCCAGCAGCCCCATGAGCAAACGCAATCAGCCCCAGCATTTT. Translation: CASSPMSKRNQPQHF.

V usage is TRBV11-2 and J usage is TRBJ2-7, with D perhaps matching TRBD1 (6 bases). Germline V gene data show CDR1 as SGHAT and CDR2 as FQNNGV. The germline V and J ends were trimmed by 5 bases and 6 bases, with 20 bases remaining between them. The CDR3 extends over 15 amino acids. This chain's CDR3 is CASSNYRVSAVEQYF. As DNA, the CDR3 is TGTGCCAGCAGCAACTACAGGGTTTCTGCGGTCGAGCAGTACTTC. Drawing the rest from reference TRBV11-2 and TRBJ2-7, the complete variable domain is EAGVAQSPRYKIIEKRQSVAFWCNPISGHATLYWYQQILGQGPKLLIQFQNNGVVDDSQLPKDRFSAERLKGVDSTLKIQPAKLEDSAVYLCASSNYRVSAVEQYFGPGTRLTVT.

The chain joins TRBV2 to TRBJ1-5; D is unclear. Germline CDR1 reads SNHLY; CDR2 reads FYNNEI. There are 14 residues in the CDR3. Trimming took off 6 bases at V and 3 bases at J, with 12 bases between the two ends. CDR3 protein: CASREAGDNQPQHF. The CDR3 DNA reads as TGTGCCAGCAGAGAGGCGGGAGACAATCAGCCCCAGCATTTT.

The chain couples TRBV18 to TRBJ1-2; the match to TRBD1 covers 7 bases. CDR1 and CDR2 from the germline V gene are KGHSH and LQKENI. The V segment lost 3 bases and the J segment 1 base; nucleotides outside the gene matches: 11. The CDR3 is 17 amino acids. CDR3 DNA sequence: TGTGCCAGCTCACCGATGCGACAGGGCGGGCTTAACTATGGCTACACCTTC. Its protein is CASSPMRQGGLNYGYTF.

V gene TRBV5-1 combines with J gene TRBJ1-4; no clear D. The CDR3 has 16 amino acids. The germline gives CDR1 SGHRS, CDR2 YFSETQ. V gave up 2 bases and J gave up 0 bases, with 11 bases separating them. This CDR3 is CASSLMDLSTNEKLFF. The CDR3 coding sequence is TGCGCCAGCAGCTTAATGGATTTATCAACTAATGAAAAACTGTTTTTT. Combining the CDR3 with reference TRBV5-1 and TRBJ1-4 gives the whole variable domain KAGVTQTPRYLIKTRGQQVTLSCSPISGHRSVSWYQQTPGQGLQFLFEYFSETQRNKGNFPGRFSGRQFSNSRSEMNVSTLELGDSALYLCASSLMDLSTNEKLFFGSGTQLSVL.

This clone was counted a single time. The V and J genes are TRBV12-5 and TRBJ2-3; possibly TRBD1 for D (5 bases). The CDR3 totals 15 residues. Looked up from germline, CDR1 is LGHNT and CDR2 is FRNRAP. Trimming cost V 1 base and J 2 bases, with 10 bases left between them. CDR3 protein: CASGLDGQVTDTQYF. The CDR3 DNA reads TGTGCTAGTGGTTTGGATGGACAAGTCACAGATACGCAGTATTTT.

This clone occurred once. CDR3 DNA: TGTGCCAGCAGCTTAGAGGGACTAGCGGTGGGCGATGAGCAGTTCTTC. Residues: CASSLEGLAVGDEQFF. The chain joins TRBV11-2 to TRBJ2-1, with TRBD2 matching 11 bases. Germline V gene data show CDR1 as SGHAT and CDR2 as FQNNGV. The junction had 6 bases not matched to a gene; V was cut back by 0 bases and J by 8 bases. The CDR3 is made up of 16 amino acids.

The V gene is TRBV3-1 (or the pseudogene TRBV3-2), the J gene TRBJ2-5; possible D gene TRBD2, 6 bases. Germline V gene sequence: CDR1 LGHDT, CDR2 YNNKEL (reference sequence). Between the trimmed V and J ends, which lost 5 bases and 13 bases, there was a span of 14 bases. The length of the CDR3 is 11 residues. Here the CDR3 DNA reads TGTGCCAGCAGCGGGGGACTTACCGGGTACTTC. Its protein is CASSGGLTGYF.

The chain employs TRBV6-6 and TRBJ2-7; maybe TRBD2 (6 bases). The CDR3 totals 14 residues. The germline CDR1 and CDR2 sequences are MNHNY and SVGAGI (reference sequence). V was pared by 1 base and J by 2 bases, with 9 bases between. CDR3 protein: CASSYLRGTYEQYF. CDR3 nucleotides: TGTGCCAGCAGTTACTTGCGGGGTACCTACGAGCAGTACTTC.

In its sample, this clone was seen a few times. V gene TRBV2 combines with J gene TRBJ1-6; 7 bases line up with TRBD1. After removal of 6 bases from V and 5 bases from J, the junction contained 4 bases not matched to a gene. Germline CDR1 SNHLY, CDR2 FYNNEI. The CDR3 runs 14 residues. CDR3 protein: CASSRGTDNSPLHF. CDR3 bases: TGTGCCAGCAGCCGCGGGACAGATAATTCACCCCTCCACTTT.

The V gene is TRBV30, the J gene TRBJ2-7; 7 nucleotides match TRBD1. The CDR3 runs 13 residues. The junction had 4 bases not matched to a gene; V was cut back by 4 bases and J by 1 base. Germline V CDR1 and CDR2: GTSNPN, SVGIG (reference sequence). The CDR3 spells CAWNGQVSYEQYF. The CDR3 DNA sequence: TGTGCCTGGAATGGACAGGTTTCCTACGAGCAGTACTTC.